This TCR beta chain emerged from a study of blood T cell repertoires in COVID-19. Across the study: The cDNA or gDNA used as material had been derived from T cells, B-cell-depleted T cells, or PBMCs.

The repertoire was sequenced with immunoSEQ multiplex PCR; TCRdb's copy has only in-frame clones and lacks some. This sample carries 310,000 or so clones, roughly 90% of them seen once, and the ten largest clones take around 10%. The CDR3 totals 13 residues. Germline CDR1 and CDR2: SGDLS and YYNGEE. Trimming took 6 bases from V and 5 from J, leaving 14 bases between them. The sequencing input was peripheral blood. This chain links TRBV9 with TRBJ1-1, with D perhaps TRBD1 (5 bases). The origin of this receptor is a woman aged 25 to 45 with COVID-19, enrolled during active disease. CDR3 sequence: CASKGQGGTEAFF. CDR3 bases: TGTGCCAGCAAGGGGCAGGGTGGGACTGAAGCTTTCTTT.